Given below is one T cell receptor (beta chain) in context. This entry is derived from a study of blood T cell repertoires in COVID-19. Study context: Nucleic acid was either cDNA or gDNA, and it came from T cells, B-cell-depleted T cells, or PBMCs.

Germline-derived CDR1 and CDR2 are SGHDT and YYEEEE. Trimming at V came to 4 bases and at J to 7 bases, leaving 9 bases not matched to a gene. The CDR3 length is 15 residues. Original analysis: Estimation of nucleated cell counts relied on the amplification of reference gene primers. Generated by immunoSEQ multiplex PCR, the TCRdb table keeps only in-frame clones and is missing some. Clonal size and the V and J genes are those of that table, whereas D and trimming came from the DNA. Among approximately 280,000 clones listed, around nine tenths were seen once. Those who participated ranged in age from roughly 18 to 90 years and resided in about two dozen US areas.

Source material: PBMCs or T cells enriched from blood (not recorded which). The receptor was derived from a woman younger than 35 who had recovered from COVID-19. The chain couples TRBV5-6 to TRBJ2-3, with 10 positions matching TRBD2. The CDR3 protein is CASSETSGIDNTQYF. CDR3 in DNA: TGTGCCAGCAGCGAAACTAGCGGGATTGATAATACGCAGTATTTT.